This T cell receptor beta chain was obtained from a study of shared clonotypes between healthy human individuals. Several immunoSEQ plates received, in even portions, the genomic DNA of each subset. Method: immunoSEQ multiplex PCR; TCRdb's copy keeps in-frame clones and lacks some. The sample lists some 2,100,000 clones, about 94% seen once, with 0.1% to 0.15% in the top ten. This clone showed up just once. Its antigen remains unidentified. The same CDR3 also results from other DNA sequences found in this sample. Study donors comprised healthy, HIV-negative adults devoid of recent acute infection or vaccination. V was trimmed by 1 base and J by 2 bases, leaving 8 bases between them. CDR1 is SGHDN and CDR2 is FVKESK in the germline V gene. This CDR3 is 14 amino acids long. Study-wide findings and caveats: Unshared clonotypes carried lower generation probabilities than those common to all four donors.

The chain employs TRBV14 and TRBJ2-5; possible D gene TRBD1, 5 bases. The sequence was collected from a man aged 18 to 30 in good health. The specimen sequenced was naive CD4+ T cells sorted from blood. Indicated subset: CD45RA+ positively selected. The CDR3 reads CASSQVGVQETQYF. CDR3 sequence (DNA): TGTGCCAGCAGCCAAGTAGGGGTTCAAGAGACCCAGTACTTC.